The 31 T cell receptor beta chains reported below all come from one sample, sequenced in a study of T cells in Graves' hyperthyroidism and ophthalmopathy. Amplified TCR beta CDR3 regions derived from RNA transcripts. TCR CDR3 underwent first-round RT-PCR with the HTBI primer set. Via MiXCR, TCRdb re-called the multiplex PCR reads, giving one row per CDR3 protein. The data contain a few hundred thousand distinct CDR3 sequences, around 20% of them singletons. Sequencing was done on a sample of blood. These receptors originate from a man aged 18 to 30 with Graves' hyperthyroidism.

In this sample, this clonotype turned up many times. The chain is built from TRBV20-1 and TRBJ2-2, with 7 bases identical to TRBD1. Trimming at V came to 4 bases and at J to 3 bases, leaving 8 bases not matched to a gene. This CDR3 region has 15 residues. Germline V gene data show CDR1 as DFQATT and CDR2 as SNEGSKA (reference sequence). DNA for the CDR3: TGCAGTGCTACCCAAGGGGGCGCGGACACCGGGGAGCTGTTTTTT. Translating gives CSATQGGADTGELFF.

This clonotype was recorded at least ten times. The chain employs TRBV19 and TRBJ1-1; D remains unclear. CDR1 is LNHDA and CDR2 is SQIVND in the germline V gene (reference sequence). The V end was cut by 3 bases, the J end by 0 bases, with 5 bases between. CDR3 length: 13 residues. The CDR3: CASSIGMNTEAFF. CDR3 DNA: TGTGCCAGTAGTATCGGGATGAACACTGAAGCTTTCTTT.

At least ten counts were recorded for this clonotype. V and J are TRBV11-2 and TRBJ2-7; 9 bases line up with TRBD1. Germline assignment: CDR1 SGHAT and CDR2 FQNNGV. The V gene end was trimmed by 4 bases and the J gene end by 6 bases; junction bases not matched to a gene: 7. This CDR3 contains 14 residues. The CDR3 protein is CASSSGTGFFEQYF. As DNA, the CDR3 is TGTGCCAGCAGCTCCGGGACAGGGTTTTTCGAGCAGTACTTC.

This chain links TRBV12-3 or TRBV12-4 with TRBJ2-7; 7 positions agree with TRBD2. CDR3 length: 13 amino acids. V trimming: 8 bases; J trimming: 3 bases; junction bases outside the gene matches: 7. This CDR3 is CASGGSGHYEQYF. The CDR3 DNA sequence: TGTGCCAGCGGGGGTAGCGGGCACTACGAGCAGTACTTC.

With respect to this clonotype: This sequence may be a read error, since a much larger clone differs from it by one base. The rearrangement links TRBV28 to TRBJ2-5, with TRBD1 matching over 9 bases. The length of the CDR3 is 15 residues. With 5 bases clipped from V and 1 base from J, the junction kept 5 bases outside the gene matches. Germline CDR1 reads MDHEN; CDR2 reads SYDVKM. Here the CDR3 DNA reads TGTGCCAGCAGTGCGACAGGGGGGTTCCAAGAGACCCAGTACTTC. This codes for CASSATGGFQETQYF.

The gene calls are TRBV30 and TRBJ1-6; TRBD1 is a possible D gene (5 bases). The CDR3 is 13 residues long. V was shortened by 1 base and J by 7 bases, with 8 bases between the two germline ends. Germline V lookup: CDR1 GTSNPN, CDR2 SVGIG (reference sequence). CDR3 in amino acids: CAWSEGVNSPLHF. CDR3 nucleotides: TGTGCCTGGAGTGAAGGGGTCAATTCACCCCTCCACTTT. The full variable domain, its missing parts supplied by reference TRBV30 and TRBJ1-6, is SQTIHQWPATLVQPVGSPLSLECTVEGTSNPNLYWYRQAAGRGLQLLFYSVGIGQISSEVPQNLSASRPQDRQFILSSKKLLLSDSGFYLCAWSEGVNSPLHFGNGTRLTVT.

This clonotype appeared a few times. The V and J genes are TRBV9 and TRBJ2-5; 7 positions match TRBD1. V trimming: 4 bases; J trimming: 1 base; junction bases outside the gene matches: 10. CDR3 length: 16 residues. CDR1 is SGDLS, CDR2 YYNGEE, per germline. The CDR3 DNA is TGTGCCAGCAGCAACCGGGACAGACACATCCAAGAGACCCAGTACTTC. The encoded protein is CASSNRDRHIQETQYF.

This clonotype has a count of ten or more. The chain carries TRBV28 and TRBJ2-2; perhaps TRBD1 as D (5 bases). This CDR3 comprises 15 residues. The germline V and J ends were trimmed by 2 bases and 5 bases, with 12 bases remaining between them. CDR1 and CDR2 (germline): MDHEN, SYDVKM. This CDR3 reads CASSLGRAWTGELFF. CDR3 coding DNA: TGTGCCAGCAGTTTAGGCAGGGCTTGGACCGGGGAGCTGTTTTTT.

This clonotype turned up a few times. V usage is TRBV12-3 or TRBV12-4 and J usage is TRBJ2-5; maybe TRBD1 (6 bases). V was trimmed by 5 bases and J by 6 bases, leaving 16 bases between them. The CDR3 covers 14 residues. Written as DNA, the CDR3 is TGTGCCAGCAGTAATCCAGGGGAGAGGCAGACCCAGTACTTC. This encodes CASSNPGERQTQYF.

This clonotype was counted between two and nine times. Given the absence of the conserved phenylalanine or tryptophan at the CDR3 end, a read error is likely. This chain uses TRBV20-1 with TRBJ1-2, with D perhaps matching TRBD1 (5 bases). Trimming took 5 bases from V and 0 from J, leaving 13 bases between them. Germline V lookup: CDR1 DFQATT, CDR2 SNEGSKA (reference sequence). This CDR3 has 14 amino acids. In DNA form, the CDR3 reads TGCAGTGCTGGCGCAGGGTCGGCTAACTATGGCTACACCGAC. Translation gives CSAGAGSANYGYTD.

This clonotype was detected many times. The chain uses TRBV5-8 and TRBJ1-1, with D unclear. The V end was cut by 1 base, the J end by 10 bases, with 14 bases between. Looked up from germline, CDR1 is SGHTS and CDR2 is YDEGEE. CDR3 length equals 13 residues. Written as DNA, the CDR3 is TGTGCCAGCAGCTTGAGGGCAATAGTTGGAGCTTTCTTT. Amino acid sequence: CASSLRAIVGAFF.

This clonotype was detected ten times or more. This chain connects TRBV28 to TRBJ1-3; unclear D gene. Trimming left V 6 bases short and J 3 bases short, with 12 bases between. Looked up from germline, CDR1 is MDHEN and CDR2 is SYDVKM. CDR3 length: 14 residues. CDR3 amino acids: CASSGVGYGNTIYF. CDR3 sequence (DNA): TGTGCCAGCAGCGGGGTAGGGTATGGAAACACCATATATTTT.

V gene TRBV12-3 or TRBV12-4 combines with J gene TRBJ1-1; TRBD1 matches 9 bases. V shed 7 bases and J 4 bases; nucleotides not matched to a gene: 7. The CDR3 is made up of 14 amino acids. CDR3 coding DNA: TGTGCCAGCAACAGGGGACAGGGTGTCACTGAAGCTTTCTTT. Protein: CASNRGQGVTEAFF.

This clonotype was counted only a few times. This chain uses TRBV6-5 with TRBJ2-7; 10 bases line up with TRBD1. Germline CDR1 and CDR2: MNHEY and SVGAGI. V gave up 2 bases and J gave up 6 bases; unmatched junction bases: 10. The CDR3 length is 16 residues. CDR3 amino acids: CASSYTLTGGKGEQYF. CDR3 coding DNA: TGTGCCAGCAGTTACACCCTGACAGGGGGCAAGGGCGAGCAGTACTTC.

This clonotype showed up many times. The rearrangement links TRBV28 to TRBJ2-2; D tentatively fits TRBD1 or TRBD2 (7 bases each). Trimming removed 4 bases at V and 7 bases at J, with 16 bases between. CDR3 size: 15 residues. Looked up from germline, CDR1 is MDHEN and CDR2 is SYDVKM. The DNA of the CDR3 is TGTGCCAGCAGTTCACCAGCGGGACAGAACGGGGAGCTGTTTTTT. This sequence encodes CASSSPAGQNGELFF.

This clonotype appeared many times. The chain is built from TRBV12-3 or TRBV12-4 and TRBJ2-5; possible D gene TRBD1, 6 bases. Between the trimmed V and J ends, which lost 7 bases and 5 bases, there was a span of 11 bases. The CDR3 is 12 residues long. For the CDR3, the DNA is TGTGCCAGCACAGGGGCGGAGGAGACCCAGTACTTC. Its protein product is CASTGAEETQYF.

The chain employs TRBV12-5 and TRBJ2-7; D gene uncertain. The CDR3 extends over 12 amino acids. Per germline, CDR1 LGHNT and CDR2 FRNRAP. Trimming left V 6 bases short and J 7 bases short, with 13 bases between. CDR3 bases: TGTGCTAGTGGCCCGGACCCTTGGGAGCAGTACTTC. Translating gives CASGPDPWEQYF.

The chain uses TRBV5-1 and TRBJ1-1; 10 positions agree with TRBD1. The length of the CDR3 is 14 residues. In germline, CDR1 is SGHRS, CDR2 YFSETQ. The trim removed 9 bases at V and 0 bases at J, leaving 5 bases unmatched. The CDR3 is CATRTGGMNTEAFF. The CDR3 nucleotides are TGCGCCACCAGGACAGGGGGGATGAACACTGAAGCTTTCTTT.

This clonotype was counted a few times. V is TRBV28 and J is TRBJ2-7, with TRBD1 as a possible D gene (6 bases). Per the germline V gene, CDR1 is MDHEN and CDR2 is SYDVKM. The CDR3 consists of 12 residues. V was clipped by 8 bases and J by 4 bases, with 12 bases between them. CDR3 bases: TGTGCCAGCCGGGACAACGGTTACGAGCAGTACTTC. Translation: CASRDNGYEQYF.

Many counts were recorded for this clonotype. This chain uses TRBV9 with TRBJ2-2, with TRBD2 matching 7 bases. Germline V gene lookup returns CDR1 SGDLS and CDR2 YYNGEE. Trimming at V came to 0 bases and at J to 1 base, leaving 3 bases not matched to a gene. This CDR3 region has 16 residues. The CDR3 is CASSVGGGRNTGELFF. The CDR3 DNA sequence: TGTGCCAGCAGCGTAGGCGGGGGAAGGAACACCGGGGAGCTGTTTTTT.

This clonotype was found many times. J is TRBJ2-7 and V is TRBV11-2; D is tentatively TRBD1 or TRBD2 (5 bases each). Germline V lookup: CDR1 SGHAT, CDR2 FQNNGV. Trimming removed 5 bases at V and 5 bases at J, with 10 bases between. The CDR3 runs 12 residues. In nucleotides, the CDR3 is TGTGCCAGCAGCCTAAAGGGACACGAGCAGTACTTC. This codes for CASSLKGHEQYF.

At least ten counts were recorded for this clonotype. A clone one base away is much larger, so this may be a read error. The V call is TRBV6-1, the J call TRBJ1-1; 8 positions agree with TRBD1. The germline V gene encodes CDR1 MNHNS and CDR2 SASEGT. The V gene end was trimmed by 8 bases and the J gene end by 1 base; junction bases not matched to a gene: 12. The CDR3 is 16 residues long. Here the CDR3 reads CASRGQGGAANTEAFF. Here the CDR3 DNA reads TGTGCCAGCCGAGGACAGGGAGGAGCGGCGAACACTGAAGCTTTCTTT.

At least ten counts were recorded for this clonotype. The CDR3 sequence is CSVEVGVNTEAFF. CDR3 sequence (DNA): TGCAGCGTTGAGGTCGGTGTGAACACTGAAGCTTTCTTT. J is TRBJ1-1 and V is TRBV29-1; D unresolved. CDR1 and CDR2 from the germline V gene are SQVTM and ANQGSEA. With 3 bases removed from V and 0 bases from J, the gap between germline ends came to 8 bases. This CDR3 region has 13 residues.

This clonotype was detected many times. A much larger clone lies a single base off, so this may be a read error. The CDR3 does not close with the conserved phenylalanine or tryptophan, likely indicating a read error. This chain links TRBV12-3 or TRBV12-4 with TRBJ1-3, with D unclear. CDR3 length: 13 residues. V was pared by 2 bases and J by 2 bases, with 4 bases between. The CDR3 loop reads CASSLRTGNTIYL. The CDR3 DNA follows: TGTGCCAGCAGTTTACGGACTGGAAACACCATATATCTT.

This clonotype was seen ten or more times. V usage is TRBV15 and J usage is TRBJ1-1; 7 positions agree with TRBD1. Looked up from germline, CDR1 is LNHNV and CDR2 is YYDKDF (reference sequence). This CDR3 contains 15 residues. Trimming took 3 bases from V and 0 from J; bases not matched to a gene: 4. CDR3 bases: TGTGCCACCAGCAGGTCACAGGGGATGAACACTGAAGCTTTCTTT. Its translation is CATSRSQGMNTEAFF.

There are many counts of this clonotype. Because it lacks the conserved phenylalanine or tryptophan at the end, this CDR3 is likely a read error. Written as DNA, the CDR3 is TGTGCCAGCAGTTACTTGGTTGTGGGGGGTAACTATGGCTACACCCTC. Encoded protein: CASSYLVVGGNYGYTL. The genes are TRBV6-5 and TRBJ1-2; D perhaps matches TRBD1 (5 bases). CDR3 size: 16 residues. V was pared by 1 base and J by 1 base, with 13 bases between. Germline values: CDR1 MNHEY, CDR2 SVGAGI.

At least ten counts were recorded for this clonotype. The chain recombines TRBV12-3 or TRBV12-4 with TRBJ1-2; no clear D. V shed 6 bases and J shed 5 bases, with 13 bases lying between them. This CDR3 contains 13 residues. This CDR3 is CASSQRSSYGYTF. The DNA of the CDR3 is TGTGCCAGCAGCCAACGGTCGTCATATGGCTACACCTTC.

The table lists this clonotype with many counts. The genes are TRBV25-1 and TRBJ2-5; 10 bases agree with TRBD2. Germline V gives CDR1 MGHDK, CDR2 SYGVNS. The trim removed 6 bases at V and 0 bases at J, leaving 4 bases unmatched. The CDR3 is 15 residues long. CDR3 amino acids: CASSLSGGYQETQYF. The CDR3 coding sequence is TGTGCCAGCAGCCTTAGCGGGGGGTACCAAGAGACCCAGTACTTC.

The sample holds many counts of this clonotype. The chain links TRBV12-3 or TRBV12-4 to TRBJ1-1; 7 bases agree with TRBD1. The CDR3 is 15 residues long. Trimming at V came to 5 bases and at J to 0 bases, leaving 6 bases not matched to a gene. CDR3 in DNA: TGTGCCAGCAGTAGCTGGGGACAGTTGAACACTGAAGCTTTCTTT. It yields the protein CASSSWGQLNTEAFF.

This clonotype appeared many times. The chain combines TRBV4-2 with TRBJ1-2; 7 nucleotides align to TRBD1. From germline, CDR1 is LGHNA and CDR2 YNFKEQ. The CDR3 extends over 15 amino acids. V gave up 0 bases and J gave up 4 bases; unmatched junction bases: 5. DNA of the CDR3: TGTGCCAGCAGCCAAGAGCGGACAGGAGTCTATGGCTACACCTTC. This encodes CASSQERTGVYGYTF.

CDR3 in DNA: TGTGCCAGCAGTTTATCGAGAGGGTCTCCCTACGAGCAGTACTTC. Its protein product is CASSLSRGSPYEQYF. The chain uses TRBV27 and TRBJ2-7; TRBD2 might be the D (5 bases). The CDR3 has 15 amino acids. The V gene's germline CDR1 is MNHEY and CDR2 SMNVEV (reference sequence). The ends were cut back, 0 bases at V and 2 bases at J, with 11 bases in the middle.